What follows are 30 T cell receptor beta chains derived from one specimen sequenced in a study of cytomegalovirus exposure and HLA in healthy donors. Vbeta (60) and Jbeta (13) primers were used in the PCR. Only in-frame clones appear in the TCRdb table, and some are missing; sequencing was by immunoSEQ multiplex PCR. The table includes approximately 200,000 clones, around three quarters detected once. Sequenced sample: PBMCs. The receptors stem from a man younger than 45 in good health and CMV-seronegative.

The chain uses TRBV5-1 and TRBJ2-2; D uncertain. Per germline, CDR1 SGHRS and CDR2 YFSETQ. CDR3 length: 13 residues. Trimming took 0 bases from V and 5 from J, leaving 5 bases between them. The CDR3 nucleotides read TGCGCCAGCAGCTTGGACGGGACCGGGGAGCTGTTTTTT. This codes for CASSLDGTGELFF.

With respect to this clone: One end of the junction is discordant with germline, which a read error may explain. The chain links TRBV7-9 to TRBJ1-5; D is uncertain. CDR3 length: 12 amino acids. Germline V CDR1 and CDR2: SEHNR, FQNEAQ (reference sequence). CDR3 sequence (DNA): TGTTCCAGCAGCTCGGACTATCAGCCCCAGCATTTT. Protein: CSSSSDYQPQHF.

The rearrangement links TRBV28 to TRBJ2-7; 10 bases agree with TRBD1. The CDR3 contains 14 residues. The J segment lost 3 bases and the V segment lost 6 bases, leaving 5 bases of the junction unmatched. In germline, CDR1 is MDHEN, CDR2 SYDVKM. CDR3 residues: CASRTGTGVYEQYF. CDR3 sequence (DNA): TGTGCCAGCAGGACCGGGACAGGGGTCTACGAGCAGTACTTC.

The chain has TRBV6-6 and TRBJ2-1, with TRBD1 as a possible D gene (6 bases). The ends were cut back, 5 bases at V and 11 bases at J, with 16 bases in the middle. The CDR3 has 13 amino acids. Germline V CDR1 and CDR2: MNHNY, SVGAGI (reference sequence). The CDR3 nucleotides are TGTGCCAGCAGTCCAATTCCCAGGGGACAGCAGTTCTTC. Protein: CASSPIPRGQQFF.

V and J are TRBV19 and TRBJ1-5; no definite D call. Germline V CDR1 and CDR2: LNHDA, SQIVND (reference sequence). Trimming took off 1 base at V and 0 bases at J, with 19 bases between the two ends. The CDR3 has 19 amino acids. CDR3 protein: CASSIAPFGRSYSNQPQHF. CDR3 bases: TGTGCCAGTAGTATAGCCCCCTTCGGGAGGAGCTATAGCAATCAGCCCCAGCATTTT. The full variable domain, completed using reference TRBV19 and TRBJ1-5, is DGGITQSPKYLFRKEGQNVTLSCEQNLNHDAMYWYRQDPGQGLRLIYYSQIVNDFQKGDIAEGYSVSREKKESFPLTVTSAQKNPTAFYLCASSIAPFGRSYSNQPQHFGDGTRLSIL.

This clone has only a few counts. The rearrangement joins TRBV11-3 to TRBJ2-2; 8 bases align to TRBD1. Germline assignment: CDR1 SGHNT and CDR2 YENEEA. With V trimmed by 5 bases and J by 6 bases, 2 bases remained unmatched. The CDR3 sequence is 13 residues long. This chain's CDR3 is CASSRDRSGELFF. In DNA, the CDR3 is TGTGCCAGCAGCCGGGACAGGTCCGGGGAGCTGTTTTTT.

The CDR3 sequence is CASSLAAGFSGYTF. CDR3 bases: TGTGCCAGCAGCTTGGCTGCGGGGTTCTCTGGCTACACCTTC. This chain joins TRBV5-4 and TRBJ1-2, with D uncertain. Trimming cost V 0 bases and J 7 bases, with 13 bases left between them. CDR1 is SGHNT and CDR2 is YYREEE in the germline V gene (reference sequence). The CDR3 spans 14 residues.

The V gene is TRBV4-2, the J gene TRBJ2-7, with TRBD1 matching over 8 bases. Germline assignment: CDR1 LGHNA and CDR2 YNFKEQ. V shed 3 bases, J shed 5 bases, and the junction held 12 bases outside the gene matches. The CDR3 has 16 amino acids. DNA for the CDR3: TGTGCCAGCAGCCACGTCCCGGGGACAGGTGTCCACGAGCAGTACTTC. It encodes CASSHVPGTGVHEQYF.

Concerning this clone: This same CDR3 is encoded by further DNA sequences in the sample. This chain links TRBV9 with TRBJ2-3; 7 bases fit TRBD2. The V and J ends lost 8 bases and 3 bases, in that order; junction bases with no gene match: 12. Germline V gene data show CDR1 as SGDLS and CDR2 as YYNGEE. The CDR3 totals 15 residues. The chain's CDR3 is CASSLRVAGTDTQYF. DNA of the CDR3: TGTGCCAGTAGCCTCCGGGTAGCGGGTACAGATACGCAGTATTTT.

CDR3 sequence reads: CASSQTGSTGELFF. For the CDR3, the DNA is TGCGCCAGCAGCCAGACAGGGAGTACCGGGGAGCTGTTTTTT. This chain joins TRBV10-1 and TRBJ2-2; 7 bases fit TRBD1. The CDR3 consists of 14 residues. V dropped 6 bases and J dropped 5; count of bases not matched to a gene: 6. Germline V lookup: CDR1 WNHNN, CDR2 SYGVQD (reference sequence).

The chain combines TRBV2 with TRBJ1-1, with a weak D call TRBD1 (6 bases). V was cut by 6 bases and J by 8 bases, with 16 bases left in between. The germline CDR1 and CDR2 sequences are SNHLY and FYNNEI. The CDR3 is 13 amino acids. CDR3 DNA sequence: TGTGCCAGCAGAACTAGACAGGCCGGGGAAGCTTTCTTT. Translating it yields CASRTRQAGEAFF.

The DNA of the CDR3 is TGTGCCAGCAGTGCACAGGGGTTTGACTCACCCCTCCACTTT. Its protein product is CASSAQGFDSPLHF. The chain employs TRBV4-2 and TRBJ1-6; 7 bases align to TRBD1. This CDR3 is built from 14 residues. Germline lookup yields CDR1 LGHNA and CDR2 YNFKEQ. With 6 bases clipped from V and 10 bases from J, the junction kept 9 bases outside the gene matches.

This clone has more than one count but fewer than ten. The chain carries TRBV5-4 and TRBJ1-1; D perhaps matches TRBD1 (6 bases). Trimming took 4 bases from V and 5 from J, leaving 12 bases between them. The V gene's germline CDR1 is SGHNT and CDR2 YYREEE (reference sequence). There are 13 residues in the CDR3. The CDR3 DNA follows: TGTGCCAGCAGCCCCAAAGGGGGAACTGAAGCTTTCTTT. It codes for CASSPKGGTEAFF.

Details on this clone: Relative to the germline gene, one junction end is altered; a read error may explain this. The gene calls are TRBV9 and TRBJ2-5, with 8 bases fitting TRBD1. CDR1 SGDLS and CDR2 YYNGEE come from the germline V gene. This CDR3 has 15 residues. CDR3: CASSVGQGRLEIQYF. The CDR3 nucleotides read TGTGCCAGCAGCGTAGGACAGGGGCGGTTGGAGATCCAGTACTTC.

By share, this clone ranks as medium-sized. For the CDR3, the DNA is TGTGCCAGCAGCCCCGACACGTTCATGGGCACTGAAGCTTTCTTT. Translating gives CASSPDTFMGTEAFF. The chain has TRBV6-1 and TRBJ1-1, with D hard to call. CDR3 length: 15 amino acids. CDR1 is MNHNS and CDR2 is SASEGT in the germline V gene. The germline V and J ends were trimmed by 6 bases and 4 bases, with 18 bases remaining between them.

This clone occurred a few times. V is TRBV2 and J is TRBJ2-5, with unresolved D. V shed 8 bases and J shed 10 bases, with 14 bases lying between them. Germline V CDR1 and CDR2: SNHLY, FYNNEI. This CDR3 has 11 amino acids. The CDR3 DNA reads as TGTGCCAGCGGTGCCCTCCGAGACCAGTACTTC. Encoded protein: CASGALRDQYF.

In this sample, this clone turned up a few times. The V call is TRBV27, the J call TRBJ2-1, with 10 bases aligning to TRBD2. The germline V gene encodes CDR1 MNHEY and CDR2 SMNVEV (reference sequence). V lost 4 bases, J lost 4 bases, and 7 bases stayed unmatched. CDR3 size: 16 residues. The CDR3 here is CASSSQSGRVYNEQFF. The DNA for the CDR3 is TGTGCCAGCAGTTCACAAAGCGGGAGGGTTTACAATGAGCAGTTCTTC.

This rearrangement joins TRBV5-1 to TRBJ2-1, with D tentatively TRBD2 (5 bases). The CDR3 runs to 15 residues. Germline V lookup: CDR1 SGHRS, CDR2 YFSETQ. V lost 1 base and J 6 bases, leaving 14 bases between the germline ends. The CDR3 spells CASSLLEGGFNEQFF. Written as DNA, the CDR3 is TGCGCCAGCAGCTTGCTCGAGGGCGGGTTCAATGAGCAGTTCTTC.

V and J are TRBV4-1 and TRBJ1-3; 9 positions match TRBD1. The J segment lost 2 bases and the V segment lost 4 bases, leaving 12 bases of the junction unmatched. Germline CDR1 MGHRA, CDR2 YSYEKL. The CDR3 consists of 18 residues. The CDR3 region has the DNA TGCGCCAGCAGCCTGGGACAGGGACCAATGGGTGCTGGAAACACCATATATTTT. It translates to CASSLGQGPMGAGNTIYF.

In DNA form, the CDR3 reads TGTGCCAGCAGCTTACTTAGAGGACAGTATAATTCACCCCTCCACTTT. Protein: CASSLLRGQYNSPLHF. The chain joins TRBV7-9 to TRBJ1-6; possibly TRBD1 for D (6 bases). Trimming stripped 2 bases from V and 4 bases from J, with 12 bases between. The CDR3 totals 16 residues. Germline lookup yields CDR1 SEHNR and CDR2 FQNEAQ (reference sequence).

J is TRBJ1-2 and V is TRBV30; 7 nucleotides agree with TRBD1. The CDR3 spans 12 residues. CDR1 and CDR2 from the germline V gene are GTSNPN and SVGIG (reference sequence). The ends lost 3 bases at V and 4 bases at J; junction bases unmatched: 2. CDR3 in DNA: TGTGCCTGGAGGAGGGGGCTCTATGGCTACACCTTC. Translated, it gives CAWRRGLYGYTF.

The chain links TRBV28 to TRBJ2-7; TRBD1 aligns across 9 bases. V lost 2 bases, J lost 3 bases, and 8 bases stayed unmatched. The CDR3 extends over 16 amino acids. Looked up from germline, CDR1 is MDHEN and CDR2 is SYDVKM. CDR3 in amino acids: CASSLEYGTGFYEQYF. CDR3 coding DNA: TGTGCCAGCAGTTTAGAATATGGGACAGGGTTCTACGAGCAGTACTTC.

The chain carries TRBV25-1 and TRBJ2-1; 10 positions agree with TRBD2. The V and J ends lost 6 bases and 4 bases, in that order; junction bases with no gene match: 6. The germline V gene encodes CDR1 MGHDK and CDR2 SYGVNS. CDR3 length: 15 residues. The DNA of the CDR3 is TGTGCCAGCAGGGAAGGGACTAGCGAATACAATGAGCAGTTCTTC. Translation gives CASREGTSEYNEQFF.

The chain has TRBV19 and TRBJ1-5, with TRBD1 matching 7 bases. The germline CDR1 and CDR2 sequences are LNHDA and SQIVND (reference sequence). CDR3 length: 15 amino acids. The V gene end was trimmed by 8 bases and the J gene end by 3 bases; junction bases not matched to a gene: 10. As DNA, the CDR3 is TGTGCCAGTCAATTTGACAGGGCTGTCAATCAGCCCCAGCATTTT. Amino acids: CASQFDRAVNQPQHF.

The chain has TRBV6-1 and TRBJ1-2; D unclear. CDR3 size: 16 residues. Germline CDR1 and CDR2: MNHNS and SASEGT. The V gene lost 1 base and the J gene lost 3 bases, with 15 bases spanning the gap. The CDR3 spells CASSEVPGWAYYGYTF. In DNA, the CDR3 is TGTGCCAGCAGTGAAGTTCCGGGGTGGGCTTACTATGGCTACACCTTC.

For the CDR3, the DNA is TGCGCCAGCAGCCAGGCGGGGCGCGGAACTGAAGCTTTCTTT. This translates into CASSQAGRGTEAFF. The chain combines TRBV4-1 with TRBJ1-1; D may be TRBD1 (5 bases). V lost 3 bases and J lost 5, with 13 bases in between. This CDR3 comprises 14 residues. Germline-derived CDR1 and CDR2 are MGHRA and YSYEKL.

This clone was seen at least ten times. The V call is TRBV28, the J call TRBJ2-3; 8 bases match TRBD1. The junction had 12 bases not matched to a gene; V was cut back by 5 bases and J by 8 bases. Looked up from germline, CDR1 is MDHEN and CDR2 is SYDVKM. This CDR3 region has 15 residues. CDR3 nucleotides: TGTGCCAGCAGTGGGACAGGTGAGGGGTTCGGTACGCAGTATTTT. Protein: CASSGTGEGFGTQYF.

The V gene is TRBV10-1, the J gene TRBJ2-7, with TRBD2 as a possible D gene (6 bases). The CDR3 runs to 15 residues. Germline CDR1 WNHNN, CDR2 SYGVQD (reference sequence). Trimming left V 2 bases short and J 0 bases short, with 11 bases between. CDR3 nucleotide sequence: TGCGCCAGCAGTGAGCTTAGCGGCCACTCCTACGAGCAGTACTTC. It encodes CASSELSGHSYEQYF.

This sequence joins TRBV5-6 and TRBJ1-2; TRBD1 is a possible D gene (6 bases). The CDR3 loop spans 13 amino acids. Trimming cost V 1 base and J 8 bases, with 12 bases left between them. In germline, CDR1 is SGHDT, CDR2 YYEEEE. The CDR3 nucleotides are TGTGCCAGCAGCTTGAGTCAGGGGATGGGCTACACCTTC. Amino acid sequence: CASSLSQGMGYTF.

The CDR3 DNA follows: TGTGCCAGCAGTTCGCGTAAGACAGGGTTCGGCTCCTACGAGCAGTACTTC. Protein: CASSSRKTGFGSYEQYF. This chain connects TRBV28 to TRBJ2-7, with 7 bases that match TRBD1. The germline gives CDR1 MDHEN, CDR2 SYDVKM. CDR3 length: 17 amino acids. V trimming: 4 bases; J trimming: 0 bases; junction bases outside the gene matches: 12.